A selection of T cell receptor beta chains follows, all from one sample in a study of sequential checkpoint blockade in melanoma. The repertoire was sequenced with immunoSEQ multiplex PCR; TCRdb's copy has only in-frame clones and lacks some. Seen here are about 7,900 clones, 20% to 25% observed once, and the top ten hold over 4.5%. The material was tumor tissue (inferred from file names), obtained from a patient given nivolumab and ipilimumab in sequence. These receptors were obtained from a human donor with melanoma. Both conserved end residues are part of each CDR3. The D gene is left open where the match is weak. Expanded clones are given a class, and other clones once, few, many or no size at all.

.,medium-sized,TRBJ1-3,TRBV15,CATSRDKVSGNTIYF,TGTGCCACCAGCAGAGATAAAGTCTCTGGAAACACCATATATTTT
TRBD1,few,TRBJ2-1,TRBV6-8,CASSPGGNEQFF,TGTGCCAGCAGTCCAGGGGGCAATGAGCAGTTCTTC
TRBD1,medium-sized,TRBJ2-3,TRBV4-1,CASSQDRNTDTQYF,TGCGCCAGCAGCCAGGACAGGAACACAGATACGCAGTATTTT
.,.,TRBJ1-4,TRBV4-1,CASSQDPGSYEKLFF,TGCGCCAGCAGCCAAGATCCGGGAAGTTATGAAAAACTGTTTTTT
.,medium-sized,TRBJ2-1,TRBV9,CASSVGWAGNNEQFF,TGTGCCAGCAGCGTAGGATGGGCGGGAAACAATGAGCAGTTCTTC
.,.,TRBJ2-7,TRBV11-3,CASSGSQQTYSYEQYF,TGTGCCAGCAGCGGAAGTCAACAAACCTACTCCTACGAGCAGTACTTC
.,.,TRBJ1-6,TRBV11-3,CASSSWGHNNSPLHF,TGTGCCAGCAGTTCGTGGGGACATAATAATTCACCCCTCCACTTT
.,.,TRBJ1-5,TRBV5-1,CASSLAEPGQPQHF,TGCGCCAGCAGCTTGGCGGAGCCGGGTCAGCCCCAGCATTTT
TRBD1,few,TRBJ2-3,TRBV6-8,CASSYAGQEPRDTQYF,TGTGCCAGCAGTTACGCCGGACAGGAACCCAGAGATACGCAGTATTTT
.,few,TRBJ2-3,TRBV6-8,CASSYYQGSTDTQYF,TGTGCCAGCAGTTACTACCAGGGAAGCACAGATACGCAGTATTTT
.,.,TRBJ1-1,TRBV6-8,CASRTGFHTEAFF,TGTGCCAGCCGGACCGGGTTCCACACTGAAGCTTTCTTT
TRBD2,medium-sized,TRBJ2-1,TRBV28,CASILTSGYNEQFF,TGTGCCAGCATCCTGACTAGCGGGTACAATGAGCAGTTCTTC
.,few,TRBJ1-5,TRBV11-3,CASSPGLGNQPQHF,TGTGCCAGCAGCCCCGGCCTCGGGAATCAGCCCCAGCATTTT
.,.,TRBJ1-2,TRBV29-1,CSVEDTRSDGYTF,TGCAGCGTTGAAGATACGAGGAGCGATGGCTACACCTTC
.,few,TRBJ2-3,TRBV9,CASSVGSISVLDTQYF,TGTGCCAGCAGCGTAGGGTCTATTAGCGTTCTAGATACGCAGTATTTT
.,.,TRBJ2-2,TRBV5-1,CASSLGASDLGELFF,TGCGCCAGCAGCTTGGGGGCTAGCGATCTCGGGGAGCTGTTTTTT
TRBD1,.,TRBJ2-7,TRBV11-3,CASSLPGQGHSYEQYF,TGTGCCAGCAGCTTACCTGGACAGGGGCACTCCTACGAGCAGTACTTC
.,many,TRBJ2-2,TRBV11-3,CASSLEPSGGHTGELFF,TGTGCCAGCAGCTTAGAGCCCTCAGGGGGGCACACCGGGGAGCTGTTTTTT
.,few,TRBJ2-3,TRBV9,CASSVRTADTQYF,TGTGCCAGCAGCGTAAGAACAGCAGATACGCAGTATTTT
.,few,TRBJ2-3,TRBV6-8,CASSYANSPDTQYF,TGTGCCAGCAGTTACGCGAACAGCCCAGATACGCAGTATTTT
.,many,TRBJ2-5,TRBV11-3,CASSLIWSMTQETQYF,TGTGCCAGCAGCTTGATATGGAGTATGACACAAGAGACCCAGTACTTC
.,.,TRBJ2-3,TRBV6-8,CASSYRTPSTDTQYF,TGTGCCAGCAGTTATCGGACACCTAGCACAGATACGCAGTATTTT
.,many,TRBJ2-6,TRBV11-3,CASSSEGWANVLTF,TGTGCCAGCAGCTCAGAGGGTTGGGCCAACGTCCTGACTTTC
.,few,TRBJ2-7,TRBV6-8,CASSYIGGEHEQYF,TGTGCCAGCAGCTACATCGGGGGAGAACACGAGCAGTACTTC
TRBD2,.,TRBJ2-7,TRBV15,CATSRPSGLAGVRQYEQYF,TGTGCCACCAGCAGACCCTCGGGACTAGCGGGAGTGAGGCAGTACGAGCAGTACTTC
TRBD2,many,TRBJ2-2,TRBV11-3,CASSIGTSGATGELFF,TGTGCCAGCAGTATAGGGACTAGCGGGGCCACCGGGGAGCTGTTTTTT
.,few,TRBJ1-2,TRBV6-7,CASRKEYGYTF,TGTGCCAGCAGAAAGGAGTATGGCTACACCTTC
TRBD1,.,TRBJ2-7,TRBV2,CASSRDRDYEQYF,TGTGCCAGCAGCCGGGACAGGGACTACGAGCAGTACTTC
.,.,TRBJ1-3,TRBV30,CAWNHRGLGNTIYF,TGTGCCTGGAATCATCGGGGGCTCGGAAACACCATATATTTT
.,medium-sized,TRBJ1-1,TRBV9,CASSVIGENTEAFF,TGTGCCAGCAGCGTCATAGGGGAGAACACTGAAGCTTTCTTT
TRBD1,many,TRBJ1-6,TRBV11-3,CASSLGGRGHGSPLHF,TGTGCCAGCAGCTTGGGTGGCAGGGGGCATGGGTCACCCCTCCACTTT
.,few,TRBJ1-3,TRBV9,CASSVAGLGNTIYF,TGTGCCAGCAGCGTAGCAGGGCTTGGAAACACCATATATTTT
TRBD1,.,TRBJ1-2,TRBV19,CASSIGTGVTGYTF,TGTGCCAGTAGTATAGGGACAGGGGTCACTGGCTACACCTTC
.,few,TRBJ1-3,TRBV6-8,CASSPTPGSGNTIYF,TGTGCCAGCAGTCCAACCCCCGGTTCTGGAAACACCATATATTTT
TRBD1,.,TRBJ1-4,TRBV29-1,CSVTQTGVQEKLFF,TGCAGCGTTACCCAGACAGGGGTTCAGGAAAAACTGTTTTTT
TRBD1,few,TRBJ2-2,TRBV9,CASSTDRETGGRTGELFF,TGTGCCAGCAGCACCGACCGGGAGACAGGGGGCAGGACCGGGGAGCTGTTTTTT
TRBD2,.,TRBJ2-1,TRBV29-1,CSIDRTSGNYNEQFF,TGCAGTATCGATCGGACTAGCGGGAACTACAATGAGCAGTTCTTC
TRBD1,.,TRBJ2-7,TRBV12-5,CASGSGTGSYEQYF,TGTGCTAGTGGCTCCGGGACAGGGTCCTACGAGCAGTACTTC
.,few,TRBJ2-7,TRBV9,CASSPTGNTPYEQYF,TGTGCCAGCAGCCCCACCGGTAATACACCCTACGAGCAGTACTTC
TRBD2,.,TRBJ2-3,TRBV10-2,CATNPPAGAGPSTDTQYF,TGCGCCACTAACCCTCCGGCGGGAGCGGGCCCTAGCACAGATACGCAGTATTTT
.,.,TRBJ1-5,TRBV5-1,CASSLAGQSNQPQHF,TGCGCCAGCAGCTTGGCGGGACAAAGCAATCAGCCCCAGCATTTT
.,few,TRBJ1-6,TRBV30,CAWSVTTGGNSPLHF,TGTGCCTGGAGTGTAACTACTGGGGGTAATTCACCCCTCCACTTT
.,.,TRBJ2-3,TRBV30,CAWEGGEADTQYF,TGTGCCTGGGAGGGGGGGGAGGCAGATACGCAGTATTTT
.,.,TRBJ2-1,TRBV5-1,CASSLSPGVNEQFF,TGCGCCAGCAGCTTGTCTCCGGGGGTCAATGAGCAGTTCTTC
TRBD2,.,TRBJ2-1,TRBV6-8,CASSYSGLAGGTEQFF,TGTGCCAGCAGTTACTCAGGACTAGCGGGAGGGACTGAGCAGTTCTTC
TRBD2,few,TRBJ2-1,TRBV4-1,CASSQSPRWEGGNEQFF,TGCGCCAGCAGCCAAAGCCCTAGATGGGAGGGTGGTAATGAGCAGTTCTTC
.,.,TRBJ2-1,TRBV4-1,CASSRRDGEQFF,TGCGCCAGCAGCCGCCGGGACGGTGAGCAGTTCTTC
.,.,TRBJ2-3,TRBV12-5,CASGLVQSSGTTDTQYF,TGTGCTAGTGGTTTGGTACAGAGTAGCGGAACTACAGATACGCAGTATTTT
.,few,TRBJ1-1,TRBV6-8,CASSYTTGYGTEAFF,TGTGCCAGCAGTTACACCACAGGTTACGGCACTGAAGCTTTCTTT
.,.,TRBJ2-3,TRBV12-5,CASGEVGAGTDTQYF,TGTGCTAGTGGGGAGGTAGGGGCAGGCACAGATACGCAGTATTTT
.,few,TRBJ2-5,TRBV11-3,CASSLERYQETQYF,TGTGCCAGCAGCTTAGAACGGTACCAAGAGACCCAGTACTTC
.,few,TRBJ2-3,TRBV11-3,CASRPEELYLTDTQYF,TGTGCCAGCAGACCGGAGGAGCTCTATCTCACAGATACGCAGTATTTT
.,medium-sized,TRBJ2-3,TRBV6-8,CATYLLGDTDTQYF,TGTGCCACCTACCTACTGGGGGACACAGATACGCAGTATTTT
.,few,TRBJ2-2,TRBV11-3,CASSLSFTSGELFF,TGTGCCAGCAGCTTAAGTTTTACGAGTGGGGAGCTGTTTTTT
.,many,TRBJ1-2,TRBV4-1,CASSQMGQLVYGYTF,TGCGCCAGCAGCCAAATGGGACAACTCGTTTATGGCTACACCTTC